A single sample is the source of the 14 T cell receptor beta chains below, sequenced in a study of OX40 agonist ivuxolimab in advanced cancers. Some clones are missing from TCRdb's copy, which holds only in-frame ones; the method was immunoSEQ multiplex PCR. The profile covers 40,000 to 60,000 clones, with around nine tenths appearing a single time and less than 7.5% taken by the ten largest. Sequencing was performed on CD4+ or CD8+ T cells sorted from blood, taken in a trial of the OX40 agonist ivuxolimab. Receptors were obtained from an adult with an advanced solid tumor such as melanoma, head and neck, liver or kidney cancer.

The chain is built from TRBV9 and TRBJ1-3; D is unresolved. Trimming shortened V by 1 base and J by 0 bases, and 14 bases separated the two germline ends. The CDR3 is made up of 17 amino acids. Per germline, CDR1 SGDLS and CDR2 YYNGEE. As DNA, the CDR3 is TGTGCCAGCAGCGTATCAGAATACATCGCCTCTGGAAACACCATATATTTT. It translates to CASSVSEYIASGNTIYF.

The rearrangement links TRBV7-3 to TRBJ2-2; no firm D call. The CDR3 has 16 amino acids. Germline V CDR1 and CDR2: SGHTA, FQGTGA. Trimming removed 5 bases at V and 0 bases at J, with 13 bases between. CDR3: CASSRPGATNTGELFF. The CDR3 DNA reads TGTGCCAGCAGCCGACCTGGCGCCACGAACACCGGGGAGCTGTTTTTT.

The genes are TRBV10-2 and TRBJ2-3; D assignment may be TRBD1 or TRBD2 (5 bases each). Per the germline V gene, CDR1 is WSHSY and CDR2 is SAAADI. CDR3 length equals 15 residues. Trimming pared 8 bases from V and 1 base from J, leaving 16 bases between. CDR3 amino acids: CASCRGVGGTDTQYF. As DNA, the CDR3 is TGCGCCAGCTGTCGAGGGGTAGGGGGCACAGATACGCAGTATTTT.

Only one count was recorded for this clone. This chain links TRBV4-2 with TRBJ2-7; 13 bases are a match to TRBD2. V was pared by 5 bases and J by 6 bases, with 10 bases of the junction left unmatched. Germline-derived CDR1 and CDR2 are LGHNA and YNFKEQ. CDR3 length equals 16 residues. The CDR3 region has the DNA TGTGCCAGCAGCAATCGACTAGCGGGGGGTGGAAGCGAGCAGTACTTC. Its protein product is CASSNRLAGGGSEQYF.

In DNA form, the CDR3 reads TGCGCCAGCAGCCCGATCTTCGCGGAGGAGCAGTACTTC. It specifies CASSPIFAEEQYF. This chain links TRBV5-1 with TRBJ2-5, with a possible D match to TRBD2 (5 bases). CDR1 is SGHRS, CDR2 YFSETQ, per germline. V was pared by 4 bases and J by 11 bases, with 18 bases between. The CDR3 runs 13 residues.

The chain is built from TRBV7-9 and TRBJ1-2; maybe TRBD1 (5 bases). This CDR3 has 17 residues. Germline V gene sequence: CDR1 SEHNR, CDR2 FQNEAQ (reference sequence). Trimming took off 2 bases at V and 0 bases at J, with 16 bases between the two ends. The CDR3 DNA reads as TGTGCCAGCAGCTTACCGACTCTACAGGCGCCTAACTATGGCTACACCTTC. Translated: CASSLPTLQAPNYGYTF.

V gene TRBV6-6 combines with J gene TRBJ2-3; 7 bases are shared with TRBD1. The germline V gene encodes CDR1 MNHNY and CDR2 SVGAGI (reference sequence). The CDR3 is 16 amino acids. With V trimmed by 2 bases and J by 0 bases, 5 bases remained unmatched. CDR3 sequence (DNA): TGTGCCAGCAGTTACACCCGACAGGGAAGCACAGATACGCAGTATTTT. Its protein is CASSYTRQGSTDTQYF.

The V call is TRBV20-1, the J call TRBJ2-7; D remains unclear. V was clipped by 0 bases and J by 6 bases, with 6 bases between them. Germline CDR1 is DFQATT and CDR2 is SNEGSKA (reference sequence). There are 11 residues in the CDR3. The DNA for the CDR3 is TGCAGTGCTAGAGACGGTAGCGAGCAGTACGTC. This gives the protein CSARDGSEQYV.

This clone was recorded once. The chain uses TRBV30 and TRBJ2-3, with a weak D call TRBD1 (6 bases). This CDR3 region has 18 residues. Between the trimmed V and J ends, which lost 4 bases and 0 bases, there was a span of 23 bases. In germline, CDR1 is GTSNPN, CDR2 SVGIG (reference sequence). CDR3 protein: CAWMYPAGDLPSTDTQYF. The CDR3 bases are TGTGCCTGGATGTATCCGGCAGGGGATTTACCTAGCACAGATACGCAGTATTTT.

This chain uses TRBV11-2 with TRBJ2-1; TRBD2 matches at 11 bases. The germline gives CDR1 SGHAT, CDR2 FQNNGV. J gave up 5 bases and V 4 bases, and 10 bases lay outside the gene matches. The CDR3 is 17 amino acids. Here the CDR3 DNA reads TGTGCCAGCAGCTGGCCCCCAACTAGCGGGGGAGACAATGAGCAGTTCTTC. The encoded protein is CASSWPPTSGGDNEQFF. Complete variable domain (other parts from reference TRBV11-2 and TRBJ2-1): EAGVAQSPRYKIIEKRQSVAFWCNPISGHATLYWYQQILGQGPKLLIQFQNNGVVDDSQLPKDRFSAERLKGVDSTLKIQPAKLEDSAVYLCASSWPPTSGGDNEQFFGPGTRLTVL.

Notes on this clone: Other DNA sequences of this sample code for an identical CDR3. This chain links TRBV7-6 with TRBJ2-1; D is undetermined. The V end was cut by 3 bases, the J end by 4 bases, with 4 bases between. The CDR3 extends over 12 amino acids. The V gene's germline CDR1 is SGHVS and CDR2 FNYEAQ. The CDR3 coding sequence is TGTGCCAGCAGCTTGGGGTACAATGAGCAGTTCTTC. Its translation: CASSLGYNEQFF.

The V and J genes are TRBV5-4 and TRBJ1-5; D gene ambiguous. The CDR3 runs to 12 residues. Trimming pared 9 bases from V and 4 bases from J, leaving 11 bases between. CDR1 is SGHNT and CDR2 is YYREEE in the germline V gene (reference sequence). This CDR3 is CATGADNQPQHF. The CDR3 DNA follows: TGTGCCACCGGAGCGGATAATCAGCCCCAGCATTTT.

The sample holds one count of this clone. J is TRBJ2-1 and V is TRBV5-6; 13 nucleotides match TRBD2. Germline-derived CDR1 and CDR2 are SGHDT and YYEEEE. Germline trimming cut 3 bases from V and 4 bases from J; bases unmatched to any gene: 4. The CDR3 loop spans 16 amino acids. The CDR3 sequence: CASSSGTSGAYNEQFF. The DNA for the CDR3 is TGTGCCAGCAGCTCTGGGACTAGCGGGGCTTACAATGAGCAGTTCTTC.

This clone was detected once. The CDR3 DNA follows: TGTGCTAGTGGTTTGGTAGGCCAGGACAGGGAAAAACTGTTTTTT. This gives the protein CASGLVGQDREKLFF. The chain carries TRBV12-5 and TRBJ1-4; 7 bases match TRBD1. J lost 8 bases, V lost 0 bases, and 6 bases had no gene match. Germline-derived CDR1 and CDR2 are LGHNT and FRNRAP. The CDR3 sequence is 15 residues long. Combining the CDR3 with reference TRBV12-5 and TRBJ1-4 gives the whole variable domain DARVTQTPRHKVTEMGQEVTMRCQPILGHNTVFWYRQTMMQGLELLAYFRNRAPLDDSGMPKDRFSAEMPDATLATLKIQPSEPRDSAVYFCASGLVGQDREKLFFGSGTQLSVL.